One and the same sample provided the 16 T cell receptor beta chains below, sequenced in a study of shared clonotypes between healthy human individuals. Measured with immunoSEQ multiplex PCR; TCRdb has only the in-frame clones, and not every one. The data show under 2,000,000 clones, with roughly 94% seen just once and roughly 1% held by the top ten. The naive CD8 subset, CD45RO-negative cells positively selected for CCR7, excluded terminally differentiated effector memory CD45RA+ cells. Sequences were obtained from naive CD8+ T cells sorted from blood. The receptor source for this set is a man younger than 35 in good health.

This clone showed up just once. The chain employs TRBV5-1 and TRBJ2-7; D not certain. The germline gives CDR1 SGHRS, CDR2 YFSETQ. CDR3 length: 14 amino acids. Trimming stripped 4 bases from V and 3 bases from J, with 14 bases between. CDR3 protein: CASSPSPGHYEQYF. In DNA form, the CDR3 reads TGCGCCAGCAGCCCCTCCCCCGGTCACTACGAGCAGTACTTC.

The rearrangement uses TRBV10-3 and TRBJ2-3, with 14 bases identical to TRBD2. The germline CDR1 and CDR2 sequences are ENHRY and SYGVKD. Trimming at V came to 9 bases and at J to 2 bases, leaving 4 bases not matched to a gene. CDR3 length: 15 amino acids. The CDR3 DNA sequence: TGTGCCATGACGACTAGCGGGGGGGCCACAGATACGCAGTATTTT. Its protein is CAMTTSGGATDTQYF.

The chain uses TRBV5-1 and TRBJ2-1; 12 positions match TRBD1. CDR1 SGHRS and CDR2 YFSETQ come from the germline V gene. The CDR3 runs 15 residues. V lost 4 bases to trimming and J lost 8 bases; unmatched junction nucleotides: 7. DNA for the CDR3: TGCGCCAGCAGCGCCGGGACAGGGGGCATAGATGAGCAGTTCTTC. Its translation is CASSAGTGGIDEQFF.

The V and J genes are TRBV25-1 and TRBJ2-1; D is possibly TRBD2 (5 bases). Germline V lookup: CDR1 MGHDK, CDR2 SYGVNS. The germline V and J ends were trimmed by 7 bases and 0 bases, with 22 bases remaining between them. The CDR3 runs 18 residues. The CDR3 spells CASKPGKLVQSSYNEQFF. The DNA of the CDR3 is TGTGCCAGCAAGCCGGGGAAACTAGTGCAGAGCTCCTACAATGAGCAGTTCTTC.

V and J are TRBV5-1 and TRBJ2-2; 10 bases are a match to TRBD2. The CDR3 is 17 amino acids. Germline lookup yields CDR1 SGHRS and CDR2 YFSETQ. The ends lost 4 bases at V and 1 base at J; junction bases unmatched: 7. CDR3 in amino acids: CASSTRLAGENTGELFF. CDR3 nucleotide sequence: TGCGCCAGCAGCACTAGGCTAGCGGGGGAGAACACCGGGGAGCTGTTTTTT.

The chain carries TRBV27 and TRBJ2-1; TRBD2 might be the D (6 bases). Trimming removed 5 bases from V and 6 bases from J, with 14 bases in between. Germline V lookup: CDR1 MNHEY, CDR2 SMNVEV (reference sequence). The CDR3 is made up of 14 amino acids. CDR3 sequence reads: CASSLGTPINEQFF. The CDR3 coding sequence is TGTGCCAGCAGTCTCGGGACTCCCATCAATGAGCAGTTCTTC.

The rearrangement links TRBV19 to TRBJ1-5; D gene ambiguous. CDR1 and CDR2 (germline): LNHDA, SQIVND (reference sequence). CDR3 length equals 17 residues. Trimming took 3 bases from V and 4 from J, leaving 19 bases between them. In DNA, the CDR3 is TGTGCCAGTAGTATCACCGCGCCAGACGGAGGTAATCAGCCCCAGCATTTT. This codes for CASSITAPDGGNQPQHF. The complete variable domain, with remaining parts taken from reference TRBV19 and TRBJ1-5, reads DGGITQSPKYLFRKEGQNVTLSCEQNLNHDAMYWYRQDPGQGLRLIYYSQIVNDFQKGDIAEGYSVSREKKESFPLTVTSAQKNPTAFYLCASSITAPDGGNQPQHFGDGTRLSIL.

The V and J genes are TRBV10-2 and TRBJ2-5, with unresolved D. Trimming removed 2 bases from V and 6 bases from J, with 16 bases in between. The germline gives CDR1 WSHSY, CDR2 SAAADI. This CDR3 is 15 amino acids long. CDR3 protein: CASSETVGRLKTQYF. The CDR3 DNA sequence: TGCGCCAGCAGTGAGACTGTCGGCAGGCTAAAGACCCAGTACTTC.

Comments on this clone: Other DNA variants within this sample encode the same CDR3. The chain combines TRBV7-9 with TRBJ1-1; no reliable D call. The CDR3 is made up of 12 amino acids. Trimming removed 4 bases from V and 3 bases from J, with 6 bases in between. The germline CDR1 and CDR2 sequences are SEHNR and FQNEAQ (reference sequence). The CDR3 reads CASSSPHTEAFF. The CDR3 region has the DNA TGTGCCAGCAGCTCCCCGCACACTGAAGCTTTCTTT.

The chain uses TRBV7-2 and TRBJ2-3; the match to TRBD2 covers 8 bases. The germline V gene encodes CDR1 SGHTA and CDR2 FQGNSA. Losses at the gene ends were 1 base for V and 5 bases for J; bases not matched to a gene: 8. The CDR3 runs 16 residues. This chain's CDR3 is CASSLVPGGLGDTQYF. Written as DNA, the CDR3 is TGTGCCAGCAGCTTAGTACCGGGAGGGCTGGGAGATACGCAGTATTTT. Variable domain in full (rest from reference TRBV7-2 and TRBJ2-3): GAGVSQSPSNKVTEKGKDVELRCDPISGHTALYWYRQSLGQGLEFLIYFQGNSAPDKSGLPSDRFSAERTGGSVSTLTIQRTQQEDSAVYLCASSLVPGGLGDTQYFGPGTRLTVL.

The rearrangement uses TRBV7-6 and TRBJ2-7; D remains unclear. The CDR3 has 12 amino acids. Trimming stripped 3 bases from V and 2 bases from J, with 5 bases between. CDR1 SGHVS and CDR2 FNYEAQ come from the germline V gene. This chain's CDR3 is CASSFLPYEQYF. The CDR3 bases are TGTGCCAGCAGCTTTTTGCCCTACGAGCAGTACTTC.

The chain links TRBV2 to TRBJ1-2; tentative D call: TRBD1 (5 bases). Germline V lookup: CDR1 SNHLY, CDR2 FYNNEI. The CDR3 totals 15 residues. V lost 6 bases and J 4 bases, leaving 18 bases between the germline ends. The CDR3 spells CASSPGDSGLYGYTF. The CDR3, as DNA: TGTGCCAGCAGCCCGGGGGACTCTGGGCTCTATGGCTACACCTTC.

The rearrangement joins TRBV27 to TRBJ2-2; a weak D match, TRBD2 (6 bases). V was trimmed by 5 bases and J by 4 bases, leaving 14 bases between them. Germline V gene lookup returns CDR1 MNHEY and CDR2 SMNVEV (reference sequence). This CDR3 region has 15 residues. Here the CDR3 reads CASSRGGGGTGELFF. The CDR3 DNA follows: TGTGCCAGCAGTCGGGGAGGAGGAGGCACCGGGGAGCTGTTTTTT.

V is TRBV5-1 and J is TRBJ2-5, with TRBD2 identical over 9 bases. V shed 0 bases, J shed 1 base, and the junction held 4 bases outside the gene matches. The CDR3 totals 16 residues. In germline, CDR1 is SGHRS, CDR2 YFSETQ. The CDR3 coding sequence is TGCGCCAGCAGCTTGGACTTAGCGGGGGTCCAAGAGACCCAGTACTTC. Translation: CASSLDLAGVQETQYF.

V is TRBV27 and J is TRBJ1-5; no reliable D call. Germline V gene sequence: CDR1 MNHEY, CDR2 SMNVEV (reference sequence). The CDR3 covers 15 residues. Trimming pared 4 bases from V and 0 bases from J, leaving 10 bases between. CDR3 bases: TGTGCCAGCAGTTCGCGAGGGTATAGCAATCAGCCCCAGCATTTT. This sequence encodes CASSSRGYSNQPQHF.

The V gene is TRBV4-1, the J gene TRBJ2-2, with 9 nucleotides matching TRBD1. CDR3 length equals 16 residues. The junction had 7 bases not matched to a gene; V was cut back by 3 bases and J by 5 bases. Germline lookup yields CDR1 MGHRA and CDR2 YSYEKL. CDR3 nucleotides: TGCGCCAGCAGCCACCAACAGGGGGCAGGAACCGGGGAGCTGTTTTTT. Translating it yields CASSHQQGAGTGELFF.